These T cell receptor beta chains were read from a single sample in a study of blood T cell repertoires in COVID-19. Clones were sequenced by immunoSEQ multiplex PCR, and TCRdb holds only the in-frame ones, with some missing. There are 110,000 or so clones in the sample; approximately 90% occur only once, and around 4.5% lies in the top ten. Input material: peripheral blood. These TCRs come from a woman between 45 and 60 years old with acute or convalescent COVID-19. The conserved cysteine and the conserved F or W are not part of the CDR3 here.

V gene: TRBV20-1
J gene: TRBJ2-7
CDR3 protein: SASVGEQY

V gene: TRBV5-8
J gene: TRBJ1-1
CDR3 protein: ASSLDEGTEAF

V gene: TRBV7-9
J gene: TRBJ2-7
CDR3 protein: ASSPLLGHPPPYEQY

V gene: TRBV7-8
J gene: TRBJ2-1
CDR3 protein: ASSSRGASSSYNEQF

V gene: TRBV28
J gene: TRBJ1-3
CDR3 protein: ASSLAQISGNTIY

V gene: TRBV3-1/TRBV3-2
J gene: TRBJ1-1
CDR3 protein: ASSHSGQGNTEAF

V gene: TRBV11-2
J gene: TRBJ2-7
CDR3 protein: ASSFGAGGDYEQY

V gene: TRBV10-3
J gene: TRBJ2-1
CDR3 protein: AISESGQPGGEQF

V gene: TRBV2
J gene: TRBJ2-1
CDR3 protein: ASSESHEQF

V gene: TRBV15
J gene: TRBJ2-7
CDR3 protein: ATSRDRSSYEQY

V gene: TRBV6-2/TRBV6-3
J gene: TRBJ2-3
CDR3 protein: ASSYSLAGMTDTQY

V gene: TRBV3-1/TRBV3-2
J gene: TRBJ2-7
CDR3 protein: ASSHPGGSGRAGSYEQY

V gene: TRBV7-9
J gene: TRBJ1-5
CDR3 protein: ASSYGSGKSEANQPQH

V gene: TRBV10-3
J gene: TRBJ1-5
CDR3 protein: AISESRVLGNQPQH